This entry is about one T cell receptor (beta chain). Here immunoSEQ multiplex PCR was the method, and the copy in TCRdb shows in-frame clones only, minus some. The sample contains almost 50,000 clones, 90% to 95% of which appear only once. The data stem from a study of T cell changes during pregnancy in multiple sclerosis. The CDR3 runs to 15 residues. CDR1 is MRHNA, CDR2 SNTAGT, per germline. J was trimmed by 2 bases and V by 6 bases; bases with no gene match: 6. The source of this sequence is a female donor with multiple sclerosis, enrolled in a pregnancy study. Sequenced material: peripheral blood, taken after pregnancy. The rearrangement uses TRBV6-4 and TRBJ1-5, with TRBD1 matching 8 bases. The CDR3 nucleotides read TGTGCCAGCAGCGCCGAACAGGGGGGCAATCAGCCCCAGCATTTT. Amino acids: CASSAEQGGNQPQHF.